This T cell receptor beta chain derives from a study of T cell responses to AZD1222 COVID-19 vaccine. In this sample, this clone turned up once. CDR3 size: 15 residues. V lost 6 bases to trimming and J lost 7 bases; unmatched junction nucleotides: 7. The germline V gene has CDR1 WNHNN and CDR2 SYGVQD (reference sequence). Method: immunoSEQ multiplex PCR; TCRdb's copy keeps in-frame clones and lacks some. The sample records some 150,000 clones, roughly 90% being singletons. This specimen was peripheral blood, taken 28 days after the second dose of the MenACWY control vaccine. The clonotype was recovered from an adult who received the MenACWY meningococcal vaccine as a control. The rearrangement links TRBV10-1 to TRBJ1-6; TRBD1 aligns across 9 bases. CDR3 nucleotide sequence: TGCGCCAGCAGAGGGGGACAGGGAAACAATTCACCCCTCCACTTT. It codes for CASRGGQGNNSPLHF.